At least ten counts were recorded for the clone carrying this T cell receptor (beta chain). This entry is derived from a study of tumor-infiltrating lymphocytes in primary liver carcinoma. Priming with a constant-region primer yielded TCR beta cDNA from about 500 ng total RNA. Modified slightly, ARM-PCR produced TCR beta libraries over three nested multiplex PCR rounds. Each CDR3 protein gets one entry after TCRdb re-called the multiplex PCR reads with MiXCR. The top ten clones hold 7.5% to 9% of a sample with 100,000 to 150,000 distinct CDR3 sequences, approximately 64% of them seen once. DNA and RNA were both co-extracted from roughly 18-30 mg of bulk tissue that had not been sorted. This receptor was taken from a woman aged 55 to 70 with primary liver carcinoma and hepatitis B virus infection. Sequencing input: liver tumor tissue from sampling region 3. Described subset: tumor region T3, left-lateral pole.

CDR3 sequence: CSVATGGGKTQYF. The CDR3 nucleotides are TGCAGCGTTGCAACAGGGGGAGGGAAGACCCAGTACTTC. This chain uses TRBV29-1 with TRBJ2-5; possibly TRBD1 for D (8 bases). The germline V gene encodes CDR1 SQVTM and CDR2 ANQGSEA. V was pared by 4 bases and J by 6 bases, with 15 bases between. This CDR3 region has 13 residues. Together with reference TRBV29-1 and TRBJ2-5, the CDR3 gives the full variable domain: SAVISQKPSRDICQRGTSLTIQCQVDSQVTMMFWYRQQPGQSLTLIATANQGSEATYESGFVIDKFPISRPNLTFSTLTVSNMSPEDSSIYLCSVATGGGKTQYFGPGTRLLVL.